The 30 T cell receptor beta chains below come from one sample, sequenced in a study of regulatory T cells in long-lasting Graves disease. Time point given: persistent/refractory GD, antithyroid drugs over 5 years with positive TRAb. With RNA extracted from PBMCs as input, the TCR library was made. In building TCR beta libraries, iRepertoire HTBI primers were used together with Arm-PCR of CDR3 regions. MiXCR was run by TCRdb on the multiplex PCR reads, yielding one entry per CDR3 protein. The data show under 450,000 distinct CDR3 sequences, 23% seen once. The sample consisted of peripheral blood mononuclear cells (PBMCs), taken when the disease was refractory, from a patient treated with antithyroid drugs. These receptors were collected from a female donor with Graves disease.

The chain joins TRBV5-1 to TRBJ2-5, with D tentatively TRBD2 (6 bases). The CDR3 has 15 amino acids. Per the germline V gene, CDR1 is SGHRS and CDR2 is YFSETQ. The V end was cut by 4 bases, the J end by 1 base, with 14 bases between. In nucleotides, the CDR3 is TGCGCCAGCAGCCTTACATGGAGGGGCCAAGAGACCCAGTACTTC. Protein: CASSLTWRGQETQYF.

This clonotype was seen ten or more times. V usage is TRBV12-3 or TRBV12-4 and J usage is TRBJ1-2, with TRBD1 as a possible D gene (5 bases). The CDR3 has 13 amino acids. Trimming took off 7 bases at V and 5 bases at J, with 14 bases between the two ends. This CDR3 reads CASTLGGTYGYTF. The CDR3 nucleotides read TGTGCCAGCACCCTGGGGGGAACTTATGGCTACACCTTC.

The table lists this clonotype with a few counts. This chain connects TRBV4-3 to TRBJ1-6; no clear D gene. Germline loops: CDR1 LGHNA, CDR2 YSLEER. This CDR3 spans 15 amino acids. The V end lost 3 bases, the J end lost 7 bases, and 13 bases lay between the germline ends. The CDR3 DNA follows: TGCGCCAGCAGCCATGACTTGACGGTGAATTCACCCCTCCACTTT. The encoded protein is CASSHDLTVNSPLHF.

V usage is TRBV12-3 or TRBV12-4 and J usage is TRBJ1-5; D unresolved. V lost 5 bases to trimming and J lost 8 bases, with 16 bases between them. The CDR3 extends over 14 amino acids. As DNA, the CDR3 is TGTGCCAGCAGTCCTGGGTCCCATCTAGAGCCCCAGCATTTT. It codes for CASSPGSHLEPQHF.

CDR3 nucleotides: TGCGCCAGCAGCGGAGGACAGAACTATGGCTACACCTTC. It yields the protein CASSGGQNYGYTF. V gene TRBV5-1 combines with J gene TRBJ1-2; the D gene is possibly TRBD1 (6 bases). Germline assignment: CDR1 SGHRS and CDR2 YFSETQ. CDR3 length: 13 residues. Deletions cut 4 bases from V and 2 bases from J, with 9 bases between.

This rearrangement joins TRBV6-1 to TRBJ2-7; D remains ambiguous. Trimming took 8 bases from V and 4 from J, leaving 18 bases between them. Germline CDR1 and CDR2: MNHNS and SASEGT. This CDR3 is 14 amino acids long. For the CDR3, the DNA is TGTGCCAGCGACGACCTAGTTTCCATTTACGAGCAGTACTTC. Translating gives CASDDLVSIYEQYF.

The chain uses TRBV5-1 and TRBJ2-7; TRBD2 matches at 9 bases. V trimming: 5 bases; J trimming: 2 bases; junction bases outside the gene matches: 5. Germline CDR1 is SGHRS and CDR2 is YFSETQ. The CDR3 is made up of 14 amino acids. The CDR3 reads CASRRLAETYEQYF. For the CDR3, the DNA is TGCGCCAGCAGGAGACTAGCGGAAACCTACGAGCAGTACTTC.

This clonotype came up a few times. This rearrangement joins TRBV20-1 to TRBJ2-2; 9 nucleotides align to TRBD2. Germline assignment: CDR1 DFQATT and CDR2 SNEGSKA (reference sequence). V lost 6 bases, J lost 1 base, and 6 bases stayed unmatched. CDR3 length equals 15 residues. The DNA of the CDR3 is TGCAGTGCCTATAGCGGGAGCCAGAACACCGGGGAGCTGTTTTTT. Protein product: CSAYSGSQNTGELFF.

The gene calls are TRBV5-1 and TRBJ1-4; D is possibly TRBD1 (5 bases). The CDR3 loop spans 14 amino acids. V lost 1 base and J lost 8, with 12 bases in between. Germline loops: CDR1 SGHRS, CDR2 YFSETQ. The CDR3 DNA is TGCGCCAGCAGCTTGTCGGGGGACGGAGAAAAACTGTTTTTT. Amino acids: CASSLSGDGEKLFF.

This clonotype was counted a few times. The chain is built from TRBV3-1 and TRBJ1-6, with D perhaps matching TRBD1 (5 bases). There are 16 residues in the CDR3. The germline V gene encodes CDR1 LGHDT and CDR2 YNNKEL (reference sequence). The V gene lost 1 base and the J gene lost 11 bases, with 18 bases spanning the gap. The CDR3 DNA reads TGTGCCAGCAGCCAAGGAGTGGGGGTCCGGATTCCACCCCTCCACTTT. Protein: CASSQGVGVRIPPLHF.

This clonotype appeared many times. This chain links TRBV7-2 with TRBJ2-4; 7 nucleotides agree with TRBD2. The germline V gene encodes CDR1 SGHTA and CDR2 FQGNSA. The V gene end was trimmed by 5 bases and the J gene end by 0 bases; junction bases not matched to a gene: 10. This CDR3 is built from 17 residues. DNA for the CDR3: TGTGCCAGCAGCCCAAGACTAGCAGTAAAAGCCAAAAACATTCAGTACTTC. Translating gives CASSPRLAVKAKNIQYF.

The CDR3 DNA reads TGTGCCGTCGAACAGGGAAACGAAAAACTGTTTTTT. It is translated as CAVEQGNEKLFF. This sequence joins TRBV30 and TRBJ1-4; perhaps TRBD1 as D (6 bases). Germline CDR1 and CDR2: GTSNPN and SVGIG (reference sequence). V lost 8 bases, J lost 8 bases, and 15 bases lay in between. The CDR3 loop spans 12 amino acids.

This clonotype was counted many times. V is TRBV2 and J is TRBJ2-3; no firm D call. The CDR3 contains 11 residues. Trimming pared 6 bases from V and 2 bases from J, leaving 3 bases between. CDR1 is SNHLY and CDR2 is FYNNEI in the germline V gene. The CDR3 DNA reads TGTGCCAGCAGCTCCACAGATACGCAGTATTTT. Amino acids: CASSSTDTQYF.

This clonotype came up many times. The rearrangement links TRBV28 to TRBJ1-6; D unresolved. Trimming cost V 6 bases and J 0 bases, with 15 bases left between them. The CDR3 spans 17 residues. Germline values: CDR1 MDHEN, CDR2 SYDVKM. The DNA of the CDR3 is TGTGCCAGCAGCCCAAAGACACCGAGCTCCTATAATTCACCCCTCCACTTT. It encodes CASSPKTPSSYNSPLHF.

This chain connects TRBV29-1 to TRBJ2-7; D is tentatively TRBD1 or TRBD2 (6 bases each). CDR1 and CDR2 from the germline V gene are SQVTM and ANQGSEA. This CDR3 is built from 13 residues. The V end lost 5 bases, the J end lost 4 bases, and 15 bases lay between the germline ends. CDR3 sequence: CSVQRGGQYEQYF. For the CDR3, the DNA is TGCAGCGTTCAAAGAGGGGGGCAATACGAGCAGTACTTC.

This clonotype showed up just a few times. This rearrangement joins TRBV29-1 to TRBJ2-5; 8 bases align to TRBD2. This CDR3 spans 13 amino acids. Germline V gene sequence: CDR1 SQVTM, CDR2 ANQGSEA. The CDR3 loop is CSFRGTRQETQYF. The CDR3 region has the DNA TGCAGTTTCCGTGGGACTAGACAAGAGACCCAGTACTTC.

V gene TRBV7-2 combines with J gene TRBJ1-3, with D uncertain. The CDR3 has 15 amino acids. The ends were cut back, 3 bases at V and 1 base at J, with 10 bases in the middle. The germline CDR1 and CDR2 sequences are SGHTA and FQGNSA. Written as DNA, the CDR3 is TGTGCCAGCAGCTTTTATAAGTCGTCTGGAAACACCATATATTTT. Translated: CASSFYKSSGNTIYF.

The table lists this clonotype with many counts. This chain connects TRBV28 to TRBJ1-4; TRBD1 matches at 8 bases. In germline, CDR1 is MDHEN, CDR2 SYDVKM. This CDR3 region has 16 residues. The junction had 6 bases not matched to a gene; V was cut back by 3 bases and J by 3 bases. The DNA for the CDR3 is TGTGCCAGCAGTTTTAATCAGGGGGCGGCTAATGAAAAACTGTTTTTT. It encodes CASSFNQGAANEKLFF.

This clonotype showed up just a few times. The chain recombines TRBV24-1 with TRBJ2-5; 7 bases line up with TRBD2. CDR3 length equals 12 residues. CDR1 KGHDR and CDR2 SFDVKD come from the germline V gene. V trimming: 6 bases; J trimming: 5 bases; junction bases outside the gene matches: 2. As DNA, the CDR3 is TGTGCCACCAGTTTCGGGGGGGAGACCCAGTACTTC. This translates into CATSFGGETQYF.

This clonotype was recorded at least ten times. The chain is built from TRBV3-1 and TRBJ2-7; D uncertain. Germline CDR1 and CDR2: LGHDT and YNNKEL (reference sequence). The CDR3 spans 12 residues. V was clipped by 4 bases and J by 6 bases, with 10 bases between them. The CDR3 spells CASSRRMGEQYF. CDR3 sequence (DNA): TGTGCCAGCAGCCGCCGGATGGGCGAGCAGTACTTC.

The V call is TRBV7-2, the J call TRBJ2-7; possibly TRBD2 for D (6 bases). The CDR3 loop spans 15 amino acids. The germline V and J ends were trimmed by 5 bases and 1 base, with 15 bases remaining between them. CDR1 and CDR2 from the germline V gene are SGHTA and FQGNSA. CDR3 nucleotides: TGTGCCAGCAGCCCCGGCCTAGCGACATCCTACGAGCAGTACTTC. Residues: CASSPGLATSYEQYF.

In this sample, this clonotype turned up a few times. The chain couples TRBV20-1 to TRBJ2-2; no firm D call. Germline V gene data show CDR1 as DFQATT and CDR2 as SNEGSKA (reference sequence). V lost 3 bases, J lost 6 bases, and 11 bases lay in between. The CDR3 is 13 residues long. In nucleotides, the CDR3 is TGCAGTGCTAGTCGTGGTTGGTCCGGGGAGCTGTTTTTT. Amino acids: CSASRGWSGELFF.

This clonotype was observed many times. The V call is TRBV6-5, the J call TRBJ1-2, with 7 positions matching TRBD1. The V and J ends lost 4 bases and 4 bases, in that order; junction bases with no gene match: 6. CDR1 and CDR2 (germline): MNHEY, SVGAGI. This CDR3 comprises 14 residues. The CDR3 here is CASSFQGDTYGYTF. The CDR3 bases are TGTGCCAGCAGTTTCCAGGGGGATACCTATGGCTACACCTTC.

The chain is built from TRBV20-1 and TRBJ2-3; D is unresolved. CDR3 length: 13 residues. V was trimmed by 8 bases and J by 2 bases, leaving 14 bases between them. Per germline, CDR1 DFQATT and CDR2 SNEGSKA (reference sequence). The CDR3: CSSFGSSTDTQYF. CDR3 DNA sequence: TGCAGTAGCTTTGGGTCTTCCACAGATACGCAGTATTTT.

On this clonotype itself: One junction end disagrees with the germline gene, perhaps due to a read error. CDR3 in amino acids: CASAEYSYERYF. The CDR3 nucleotides read TGTGCCAGCGCAGAGTACTCCTACGAGCGGTACTTC. The chain links TRBV7-8 to TRBJ2-7; D remains unclear. CDR1 and CDR2 (germline): SGHVS, FQNEAQ. This CDR3 spans 12 amino acids.

The chain recombines TRBV2 with TRBJ2-1; TRBD2 matches at 11 bases. Germline V CDR1 and CDR2: SNHLY, FYNNEI. CDR3 length: 19 residues. Unmatched junction bases numbered 14, after V lost 0 bases and J lost 7 bases. The CDR3 DNA is TGTGCCAGCAGTGAAGCGCAGCCCCAACTAGCGGGAGATCGTAATGAGCAGTTCTTC. Translation gives CASSEAQPQLAGDRNEQFF.

In its sample, this clonotype was seen many times. This chain uses TRBV7-2 with TRBJ1-1; maybe TRBD1 (5 bases). V dropped 2 bases and J dropped 5 bases, with 24 bases sitting between them. The CDR3 has 18 amino acids. Germline V lookup: CDR1 SGHTA, CDR2 FQGNSA. This chain's CDR3 is CASSLNWQGGSYGTEAFF. DNA of the CDR3: TGTGCCAGCAGCTTAAACTGGCAGGGAGGGTCGTATGGAACTGAAGCTTTCTTT.

About this clonotype: A much larger clone lies one base from this, so it may be a read error. The CDR3 end shows no conserved phenylalanine or tryptophan, and so a read error is likely. The chain has TRBV12-3 or TRBV12-4 and TRBJ1-1; D gene unclear. V was cut by 5 bases and J by 0 bases, with 16 bases left in between. The CDR3 runs to 16 residues. The CDR3 sequence is CASSVTPIFMNTEAFS. In nucleotides, the CDR3 is TGTGCCAGCAGTGTCACCCCGATATTCATGAACACTGAAGCTTTCTCT.

V is TRBV3-1 and J is TRBJ2-2; perhaps TRBD2 as D (6 bases). The CDR3 is 15 amino acids. Germline V gene lookup returns CDR1 LGHDT and CDR2 YNNKEL (reference sequence). Deletions cut 4 bases from V and 6 bases from J, with 15 bases between. CDR3 in amino acids: CASSRSLEGPGELFF. CDR3 nucleotides: TGTGCCAGCAGCCGCTCCCTGGAGGGGCCCGGGGAGCTGTTTTTT.

The chain is built from TRBV18 and TRBJ2-7; a weak D match, TRBD1 (6 bases). The CDR3 runs 15 residues. CDR1 KGHSH and CDR2 LQKENI come from the germline V gene. V gave up 3 bases and J gave up 7 bases, with 19 bases separating them. The CDR3 DNA is TGTGCCAGCTCACCCCCTACAGGGACCGCTACGGAGCAGTACTTC. Amino acids: CASSPPTGTATEQYF.